Given below is one T cell receptor beta chain in context. V lost 6 bases and J lost 3, with 13 bases in between. The CDR3 length is 14 residues. Germline CDR1 SGHTA, CDR2 FQGNSA. During surgery, about 0.5-1 mL peripheral blood was drawn from four of eight donors. These data come from a study of human thymus T cells. Assay used: immunoSEQ multiplex PCR; TCRdb lists only in-frame clones, some missing. The table lists some 40,000 clones, approximately 93% of them singletons. This chain connects TRBV7-2 to TRBJ2-3, with D perhaps TRBD1 (6 bases). Sequencing was carried out using blood. The TCR comes from a boy in the first two years of life with a congenital heart defect but otherwise immunologically healthy. Here the CDR3 DNA reads TGTGCCAGCAGGAGGGGGTGGGGTACAGATACGCAGTATTTT. Translating gives CASRRGWGTDTQYF.